Listed below are T cell receptor beta chains from one sample, sequenced in a study of OX40 agonist ivuxolimab in advanced cancers. Measured with immunoSEQ multiplex PCR; TCRdb has only the in-frame clones, and not every one. The sample has 100,000 or so clones, around 95% seen once. The material was CD4+ or CD8+ T cells sorted from blood, obtained in a trial of the OX40 agonist ivuxolimab. Source of these receptors: an adult with an advanced solid tumor such as melanoma, head and neck, liver or kidney cancer. The CDR3 runs from the conserved cysteine through the conserved F or W. The size field is filled for only some rows; it gives once, few, many or a size class.

v_gene,abundance,CDR3aa
TRBV7-3,-,CASSSSNGISDTGELFF
TRBV6-1,-,CASPESLRSDEQYF
TRBV28,-,CASSPQELASNEQFF
TRBV9,-,CASSVGTGNTIYF
TRBV7-6,-,CASSLALGGGYTF
TRBV29-1,-,CSVVGGLLTFTDTQYF
TRBV19,-,CASSIAATGGYTF
TRBV7-9,once,CASSLAGGHTDTQYF
TRBV11-1,-,CASSQSSYEQYF
TRBV11-2,-,CASSSFGDPADTQYF
TRBV7-9,-,CASSLTTGPGNTIYF
TRBV19,-,CASGTGNTEAFF
TRBV28,-,CASSETGNEQYF
TRBV7-3,-,CASSLTGGENTEAFF
TRBV28,-,CARGVAARTEQFF
TRBV5-5,-,CASSFSRGAYEQYF
TRBV7-2,once,CASSLDAAGTYEQYF
TRBV28,-,CATRGTAYEQYF
TRBV5-6,-,CASSSQGGTEAFF
TRBV6-5,-,CASSYSRGPEAFF
TRBV28,-,CASTPAGRRGNTIYF
TRBV6-5,-,CASSPTGTGEQYF
TRBV13,-,CASSFRTDTQYF
TRBV19,-,CASSTRRPERLLAKNIQYF
TRBV6-5,-,CASSYFKGGELFF
TRBV11-1,-,CASGDRAGVTGELFF
TRBV11-2,once,CASSSLVATSGDTDTQYF
TRBV4-3,-,CASSQRGQGGYGYTF
TRBV7-9,-,CASSPGTGTDEQYF
TRBV9,-,CASSVKGGEGFEAFF
TRBV14,-,CASSQVNREYNSPLHF
TRBV6-6,-,CASSYLSGEASYEQYF
TRBV19,-,CASSIDPPLALDFTGELFF